These T cell receptor beta chains were read from a single sample in a study of CD8+CD57+ T cells in acquired aplastic anemia. TCRdb ran MiXCR on the reads and lists one entry per CDR3 protein. The table shows hundreds of thousands of distinct CDR3 sequences, with 45% to 70% occurring only once. The source material was sorted CD4+, CD8+, or CD8+CD57+ T cells (not recorded which) from PBMCs. The source is a human donor with severe aplastic anemia or a healthy control (not recorded which). Both conserved end residues are part of each CDR3. The order of the fields is CDR3 DNA, CDR3 protein, J gene, D gene, CDR3 length, V gene, clone size. The D gene is left open where the match is weak. Size values are once, few and many counts, or a class for expanded clones, and some rows have none.

TGTGCCAGACATGATCAGGGCGCCTTAGCCAAAAACATTCAGTACTTC CARHDQGALAKNIQYF TRBJ2-4 . 16 TRBV25-1 few
TGTGCCAGCAGCTTAATCTGGGGGGGCAACAATGAGCAGTTCTTC CASSLIWGGNNEQFF TRBJ2-1 . 15 TRBV7-8 many
TGTGCCAGCAGCCAACACAGGACCACCGGGGAGCTGTTTTTT CASSQHRTTGELFF TRBJ2-2 . 14 TRBV14 few
TGTGCCATCTCCCAAAAGGACAATAATTCACCCCTCCACTTT CAISQKDNNSPLHF TRBJ1-6 . 14 TRBV7-9 .
TGTGCCATCAGGCAGACAGGGAACGGAAACACCATATATTTT CAIRQTGNGNTIYF TRBJ1-3 TRBD1 14 TRBV10-3 .
TGTGCCAGCACCTTAGTGTCAGGGACCTACGAGCAGTACTTC CASTLVSGTYEQYF TRBJ2-7 . 14 TRBV7-2 .
TGTGCCAGTAGAGGGGGGAATCAGCCCCAGCATTTT CASRGGNQPQHF TRBJ1-5 . 12 TRBV19 many
TGTGCCACCAGTGACTCCGGACTAGCGGGGCCGCAAGAGACCCAGTACTTC CATSDSGLAGPQETQYF TRBJ2-5 TRBD2 17 TRBV24-1 .
TGTGCCAGCACCCAGACAGCCCAAAATACACCCCTCCACTTT CASTQTAQNTPLHF TRBJ1-6 . 14 TRBV7-2 .
TGCGCCAGCAGAGCGGGTACCCCAGATACGCAGTATTTT CASRAGTPDTQYF TRBJ2-3 . 13 TRBV5-1 .
TGCGCCAGCAGCCCGGACAGTAACTATGGCTACACCTTC CASSPDSNYGYTF TRBJ1-2 . 13 TRBV5-1 few
TGCGCCAGCAGCCCGGGGACAGGGTTCTATGGCTACACCTTC CASSPGTGFYGYTF TRBJ1-2 TRBD1 14 TRBV5-1 once
TGTGCCAGCGGGAATGGAGGGGGTGGAAACACCATATATTTT CASGNGGGGNTIYF TRBJ1-3 . 14 TRBV9 .
TGTGCCATCAGTGATCCCGGGACAGGGGGTGCCTATGGCTACACCTTC CAISDPGTGGAYGYTF TRBJ1-2 TRBD1 16 TRBV25-1 once
TGTGCCAGCAGCTTAGTGATTGGGGGCACAGATACGCAGTATTTT CASSLVIGGTDTQYF TRBJ2-3 . 15 TRBV7-9 .
TGCGCCAGCAGCTTGACATCGGAGAGGGCACCCCTCCACTTT CASSLTSERAPLHF TRBJ1-6 . 14 TRBV5-1 few
TGTGCCAGCAAACTAGGGCAGGGTCAGTCCGAGCAGTACTTC CASKLGQGQSEQYF TRBJ2-7 . 14 TRBV2 .
TGCAGTGCTCTGACTAGAGATCCGGGAGGGCAGGGGGCGAACAATCAGCCCCAGCATTTT CSALTRDPGGQGANNQPQHF TRBJ1-5 TRBD1 20 TRBV20-1 .
TGCGCCAGCAGCTCTATTAGATCCTCAGGGGACGAGCAGTACTTC CASSSIRSSGDEQYF TRBJ2-7 . 15 TRBV5-1 many
TGTGCCACCAGCATCCGTGGCAATCAGCCCCAGCATTTT CATSIRGNQPQHF TRBJ1-5 . 13 TRBV15 .
TGTGCCAGCAGTTTCGGGGGGTGGACCTACGAGCAGTACTTC CASSFGGWTYEQYF TRBJ2-7 TRBD2 14 TRBV12-3/TRBV12-4 .
TGTGCCAGCAGCTCCAAAGACTCGGGCAATGAGCAGTTCTTC CASSSKDSGNEQFF TRBJ2-1 . 14 TRBV9 .
TGCGCCAGCAGCCAAAACTTCGGAAGTTCCGGGGAGCTGTTTTTT CASSQNFGSSGELFF TRBJ2-2 . 15 TRBV4-1 .
TGTGCCAGCTCCCCCTTCGGCACCGGGGACTACAATGAGCAGTTCTTC CASSPFGTGDYNEQFF TRBJ2-1 . 16 TRBV7-2 .
TGCAGTGCTAGGGCTGGGAACGAGGCAGATACGCAGTATTTT CSARAGNEADTQYF TRBJ2-3 . 14 TRBV20-1 .
TGCAGCGTTGTCTCGAGCTACGAGCAGTACTTC CSVVSSYEQYF TRBJ2-7 . 11 TRBV29-1 .
TGTGCCAGCAGCTTAACTCCACCGGATGTAGCGGGGGGGAGCACAGATACGCAGTATTTT CASSLTPPDVAGGSTDTQYF TRBJ2-3 TRBD2 20 TRBV7-3 many
TGTGCCAGTAGCGAAACATTCCAGGGAAACTATGGCTACACCTTC CASSETFQGNYGYTF TRBJ1-2 . 15 TRBV19 .
TGTGCCACCAGTGAACGGGGAGGAGGTGATGGCTACACCTTC CATSERGGGDGYTF TRBJ1-2 . 14 TRBV24-1 .
TGTGCCTGGAGTGTCATCCCGGGAGAGACCCAGTACTTC CAWSVIPGETQYF TRBJ2-5 . 13 TRBV30 .
TGTGCCAGCAACCCAGGGTCAGAGACCCAGTACTTC CASNPGSETQYF TRBJ2-5 . 12 TRBV10-3 .
TGTGCCAGCAGAGGGTCAGGCAATCAGCCCCAGCATTTT CASRGSGNQPQHF TRBJ1-5 . 13 TRBV2 .
TGCAGTGCTAAACAGGGACTAGCATCCCATGAGCAGTACTTC CSAKQGLASHEQYF TRBJ2-7 TRBD2 14 TRBV20-1 .
TGTGCCTCACAGGGATCTGGGGCCAACGTCCTGACTTTC CASQGSGANVLTF TRBJ2-6 . 13 TRBV7-9 .
TGCAGTGCTAGAGGCGGGGAGGGGGGGGATTCACCCCTCCACTTT CSARGGEGGDSPLHF TRBJ1-6 . 15 TRBV20-1 many
TGTGCCAGCAGTCCGAAGACAGGGAAGATAGGCTATGGCTACACCTTC CASSPKTGKIGYGYTF TRBJ1-2 TRBD1 16 TRBV6-5 .
TGCAGTGCTAGAGATCTGGTGTCCCACTCCTACAATGAGCAGTTCTTC CSARDLVSHSYNEQFF TRBJ2-1 . 16 TRBV20-1 .
TGTGCCAGCAGGGGGGCTTGGGACACTGAAGCTTTCTTT CASRGAWDTEAFF TRBJ1-1 . 13 TRBV7-9 .
TGTGCCAGCAGCTCTCCCAGAGCCTACGAGCAGTACTTC CASSSPRAYEQYF TRBJ2-7 . 13 TRBV7-2 .
TGCGCCAGCAGCTTGGGCACAGGGAAAGAGCAGTACTTC CASSLGTGKEQYF TRBJ2-7 . 13 TRBV5-1 .
TGCAGCGCGGGACAGCGGGACACCATATATTTT CSAGQRDTIYF TRBJ1-3 TRBD1 11 TRBV29-1 few
TGTGCCACCAGTGGGGCGGGCTGGACCGGGGAGCTGTTTTTT CATSGAGWTGELFF TRBJ2-2 . 14 TRBV24-1 few
TGTGCCACCAGCTCCCGTCAAGGCTCCTACAATGAGCAGTTCTTC CATSSRQGSYNEQFF TRBJ2-1 . 15 TRBV15 .
TGTGCCAGCAGCGCAACTAGCGGGGGAGAGACCCAGTACTTC CASSATSGGETQYF TRBJ2-5 TRBD2 14 TRBV9 .
TGTGCCAGTAGTGGGGGACTCTCCAGCTCCTACAATGAGCAGTTCTTC CASSGGLSSSYNEQFF TRBJ2-1 . 16 TRBV19 .
TGTGCCACCAGCGGATGGGACAACGGCTATGGCTACACCTTC CATSGWDNGYGYTF TRBJ1-2 . 14 TRBV15 .
TGCGCCAGCAGCTTCAACGGGAACACTGAAGCTTTCTTT CASSFNGNTEAFF TRBJ1-1 . 13 TRBV5-1 .